This TCR beta chain derives from a study of blood T cell repertoires in COVID-19. Whole-study context: Sources were T cells, B-cell-depleted T cells, or PBMCs; the material itself was cDNA or gDNA.

CDR3 length: 13 residues. V lost 4 bases, J lost 2 bases, and 8 bases lay in between. Looked up from germline, CDR1 is SGHAT and CDR2 is FQNNGV. Some clones are missing from TCRdb's copy, which holds only in-frame ones; the method was immunoSEQ multiplex PCR. In the table there are about 260,000 clones, approximately 79% of which are singletons. Cohorts were determined from participant-reported clinical history. The chain recombines TRBV11-2 with TRBJ2-5, with D possibly being TRBD2 (6 bases). The origin of this receptor is a man aged 25-45 years with acute COVID-19. Sequencing used PBMCs or T cells enriched from blood (not recorded which). DNA of the CDR3: TGTGCCAGCAGCTGGGGACTGCAAGAGACCCAGTACTTC. Residues: CASSWGLQETQYF.